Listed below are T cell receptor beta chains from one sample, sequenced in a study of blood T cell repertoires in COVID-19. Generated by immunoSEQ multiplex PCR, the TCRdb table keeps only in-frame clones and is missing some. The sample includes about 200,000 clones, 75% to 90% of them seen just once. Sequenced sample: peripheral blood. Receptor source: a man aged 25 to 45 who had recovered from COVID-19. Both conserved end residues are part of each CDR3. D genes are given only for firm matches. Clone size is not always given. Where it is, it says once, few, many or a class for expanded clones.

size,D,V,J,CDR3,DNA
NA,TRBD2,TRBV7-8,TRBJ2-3,CASSRGGGDTQYF,TGTGCCAGCAGCCGGGGGGGAGGTGATACGCAGTATTTT
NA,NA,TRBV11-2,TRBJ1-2,CASSLNTVGYTF,TGTGCCAGCAGCTTAAATACAGTTGGCTACACCTTC
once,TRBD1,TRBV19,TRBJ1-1,CASTAQGNIGTEAFF,TGTGCCAGTACCGCACAGGGGAATATAGGCACTGAAGCTTTCTTT
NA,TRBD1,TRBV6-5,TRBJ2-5,CASSYSRTGGTQYF,TGTGCCAGCAGTTACTCCCGGACAGGGGGGACCCAGTACTTC
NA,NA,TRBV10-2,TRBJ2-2,CASVERNTGELFF,TGCGCCAGCGTAGAACGTAACACCGGGGAGCTGTTTTTT
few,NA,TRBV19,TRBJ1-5,CATHRGYGNQPQHF,TGTGCCACCCATCGGGGGTATGGCAATCAGCCCCAGCATTTT
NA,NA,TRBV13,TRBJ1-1,CASTTLRSRGGTEAFF,TGTGCCAGCACCACTCTAAGGTCGAGGGGGGGAACTGAAGCTTTCTTT
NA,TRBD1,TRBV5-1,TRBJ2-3,CASSLGQGDVHTQYF,TGCGCCAGCAGCTTGGGTCAGGGGGACGTGCATACGCAGTATTTT
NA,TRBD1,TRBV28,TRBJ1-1,CASSLGQGVGGEAFF,TGTGCCAGCAGTTTGGGCCAGGGGGTTGGGGGTGAAGCTTTCTTT
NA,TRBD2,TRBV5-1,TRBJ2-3,CASSLDQLAGTDTQYF,TGCGCCAGCAGCTTGGATCAGCTAGCGGGGACCGATACGCAGTATTTT
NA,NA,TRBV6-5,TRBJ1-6,CASSSGHNSPLHF,TGTGCCAGCAGTTCCGGACACAATTCACCCCTCCACTTT
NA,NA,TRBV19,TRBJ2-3,CASSTRLTDTQYF,TGTGCCAGTAGTACCAGACTCACAGATACGCAGTATTTT
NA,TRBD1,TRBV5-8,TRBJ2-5,CATGQADETQYF,TGTGCCACCGGACAGGCCGACGAGACCCAGTACTTC
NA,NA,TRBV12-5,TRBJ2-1,CASGLAASRGANEQFF,TGTGCTAGTGGTTTGGCAGCTTCCCGGGGGGCCAATGAGCAGTTCTTC
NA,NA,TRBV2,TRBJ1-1,CASSGEGNTEAFF,TGTGCCAGCAGTGGGGAGGGGAACACTGAAGCTTTCTTT
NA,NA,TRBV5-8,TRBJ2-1,CASSQDYNEQFF,TGTGCCAGCAGCCAGGACTACAATGAGCAGTTCTTC
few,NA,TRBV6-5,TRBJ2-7,CASSYGRQALNEQYF,TGTGCCAGCAGTTACGGTCGCCAGGCATTGAACGAGCAGTACTTC
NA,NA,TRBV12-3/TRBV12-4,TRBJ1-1,CASSSYRATEAFF,TGTGCCAGCAGTTCGTACAGGGCCACTGAAGCTTTCTTT
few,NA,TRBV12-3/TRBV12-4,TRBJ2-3,CASSLLDYDTQYF,TGTGCCAGCAGTTTATTGGACTACGATACGCAGTATTTT
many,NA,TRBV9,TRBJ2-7,CASSVVGDRVSRNEQYF,TGTGCCAGCAGCGTAGTCGGCGACCGGGTCAGTAGGAACGAGCAGTACTTC
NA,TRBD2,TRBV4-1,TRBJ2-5,CASSLILAGGQGTQYF,TGCGCCAGCAGCTTGATACTAGCGGGGGGTCAAGGGACCCAGTACTTC
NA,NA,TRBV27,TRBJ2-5,CASKAQAGAGETQYF,TGTGCCAGCAAAGCCCAGGCGGGGGCCGGGGAGACCCAGTACTTC
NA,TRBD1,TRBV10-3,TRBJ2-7,CAITRAGGDEQYF,TGTGCCATCACTAGGGCAGGGGGCGACGAGCAGTACTTC
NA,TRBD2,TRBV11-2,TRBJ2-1,CASSLAGGHYDEQFF,TGTGCCAGCAGCCTAGCGGGGGGACATTACGATGAGCAGTTCTTC
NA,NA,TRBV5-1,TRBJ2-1,CASSIPQGNEQFF,TGCGCCAGCAGCATCCCACAGGGCAATGAGCAGTTCTTC
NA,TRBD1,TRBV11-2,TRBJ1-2,CASSFLRGRGGYTF,TGTGCCAGCAGCTTTCTCAGGGGGCGAGGGGGCTACACCTTC
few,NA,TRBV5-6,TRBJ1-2,CASSLEGHYTF,TGTGCCAGCAGCTTGGAAGGACACTACACCTTC
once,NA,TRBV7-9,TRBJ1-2,CASSLGGNYGYTF,TGTGCCAGCAGCCTCGGGGGGAACTATGGCTACACCTTC
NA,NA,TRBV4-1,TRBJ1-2,CASSQVPGDNYGYTF,TGCGCCAGCAGCCAAGTACCAGGGGATAACTATGGCTACACCTTC
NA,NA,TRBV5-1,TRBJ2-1,CASNEGSYNEQFF,TGCGCCAGCAATGAGGGATCCTACAATGAGCAGTTCTTC
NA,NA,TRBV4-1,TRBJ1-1,CASSQAPGALNTEAFF,TGCGCCAGCAGCCAAGCCCCAGGGGCTTTGAACACTGAAGCTTTCTTT
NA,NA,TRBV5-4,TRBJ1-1,CASSMRPGTEAFF,TGTGCCAGCAGTATGCGACCGGGGACTGAAGCTTTCTTT
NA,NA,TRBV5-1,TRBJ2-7,CASSSTPTGDFAYEQYF,TGCGCCAGCAGCTCCACCCCAACAGGGGACTTCGCCTACGAGCAGTACTTC
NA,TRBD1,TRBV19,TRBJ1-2,CASSIDTGGDYGYTF,TGTGCCAGTAGTATAGACACAGGGGGCGACTATGGCTACACCTTC
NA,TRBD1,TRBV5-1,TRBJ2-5,CASSFDRGLETQYF,TGCGCCAGCAGCTTCGACAGGGGGCTAGAGACCCAGTACTTC
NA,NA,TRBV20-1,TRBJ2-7,CSTDSTYEQYF,TGCAGTACAGACAGTACCTACGAGCAGTACTTC
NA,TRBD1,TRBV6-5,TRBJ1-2,CASSLGQADGYTF,TGTGCCAGCAGCCTGGGACAGGCTGATGGCTACACCTTC
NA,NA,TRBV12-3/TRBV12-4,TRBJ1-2,CASSLSVYGYTF,TGTGCCAGCAGTTTGTCGGTTTATGGCTACACCTTC
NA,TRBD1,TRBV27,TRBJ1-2,CASSSTGGAFEGYTF,TGTGCCAGCAGTTCGACAGGGGGCGCGTTCGAGGGCTACACCTTC
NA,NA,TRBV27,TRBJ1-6,CASSLGHPPLHF,TGTGCCAGCAGTTTAGGCCATCCACCCCTCCACTTT
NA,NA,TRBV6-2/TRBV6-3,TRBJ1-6,CASSRATYNSPLHF,TGTGCCAGCAGCCGGGCTACATATAATTCACCCCTCCACTTT
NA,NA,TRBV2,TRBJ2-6,CASSFGGGANVLTF,TGTGCCAGCAGTTTCGGGGGAGGGGCCAACGTCCTGACTTTC
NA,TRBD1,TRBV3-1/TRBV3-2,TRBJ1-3,CASSQVVGQGNTIYF,TGTGCCAGCAGCCAAGTTGTGGGACAGGGAAACACCATATATTTT
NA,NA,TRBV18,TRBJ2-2,CASSPSGAGELFF,TGTGCCAGCTCACCATCAGGCGCCGGGGAGCTGTTTTTT
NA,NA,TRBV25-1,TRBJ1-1,CASASFGGSDTEAFF,TGTGCCAGCGCATCCTTTGGGGGGTCAGACACTGAAGCTTTCTTT
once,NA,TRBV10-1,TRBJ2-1,CASSEGGPQGLRDEQFF,TGCGCCAGCAGCGAGGGGGGCCCTCAGGGTCTCAGGGATGAGCAGTTCTTC
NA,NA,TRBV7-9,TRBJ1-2,CASSFMRATRLINYGYTF,TGTGCCAGCAGCTTCATGAGGGCCACGCGATTAATTAACTATGGCTACACCTTC
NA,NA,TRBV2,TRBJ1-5,CASNRDISNQPQHF,TGTGCCAGCAACCGGGACATAAGCAATCAGCCCCAGCATTTT
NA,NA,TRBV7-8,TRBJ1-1,CASSSKITGINTEAFF,TGTGCCAGCAGCTCAAAAATAACAGGGATAAACACTGAAGCTTTCTTT
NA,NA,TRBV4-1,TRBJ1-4,CASSRQVSTNEKLFF,TGCGCCAGCAGCCGCCAGGTTTCAACTAATGAAAAACTGTTTTTT
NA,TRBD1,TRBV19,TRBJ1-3,CASSTIGQGRIGNTIYF,TGTGCCAGTAGTACCATTGGACAGGGGAGGATTGGAAACACCATATATTTT
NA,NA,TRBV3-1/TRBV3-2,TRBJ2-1,CASRATGTPYNEQFF,TGTGCCAGCAGAGCGACCGGGACACCCTACAATGAGCAGTTCTTC
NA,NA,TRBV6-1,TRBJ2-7,CASSEAYRIGSFVGYEQYF,TGTGCCAGCAGTGAAGCGTACAGAATTGGGTCCTTTGTCGGCTACGAGCAGTACTTC
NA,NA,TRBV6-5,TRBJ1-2,CASIEGDAGYTF,TGTGCCAGCATCGAGGGGGACGCTGGCTACACCTTC